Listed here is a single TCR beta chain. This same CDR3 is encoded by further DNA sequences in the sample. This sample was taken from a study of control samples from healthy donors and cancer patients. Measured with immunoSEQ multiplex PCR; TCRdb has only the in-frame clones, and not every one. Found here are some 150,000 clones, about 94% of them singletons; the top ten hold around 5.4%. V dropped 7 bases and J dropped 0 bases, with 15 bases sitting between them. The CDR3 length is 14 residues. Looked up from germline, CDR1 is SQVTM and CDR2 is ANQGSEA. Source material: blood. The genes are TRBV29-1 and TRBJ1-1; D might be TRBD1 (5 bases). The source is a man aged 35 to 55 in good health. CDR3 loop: CSADPGNMNTEAFF. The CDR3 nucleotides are TGCAGCGCCGACCCAGGGAATATGAACACTGAAGCTTTCTTT.